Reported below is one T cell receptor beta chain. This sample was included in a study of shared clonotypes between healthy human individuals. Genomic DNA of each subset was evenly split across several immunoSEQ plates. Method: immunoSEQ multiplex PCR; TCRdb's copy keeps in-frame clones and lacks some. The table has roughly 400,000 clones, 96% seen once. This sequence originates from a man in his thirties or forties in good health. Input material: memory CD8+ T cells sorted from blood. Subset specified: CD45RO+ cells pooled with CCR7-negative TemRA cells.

The CDR3 reads CASSLGRLHLLTDTQYF. The CDR3 nucleotides are TGTGCCAGCAGCTTAGGCCGACTCCACCTCCTCACAGATACGCAGTATTTT. J is TRBJ2-3 and V is TRBV11-2; D not resolved. V lost 1 base to trimming and J lost 2 bases, with 16 bases between them. Per the germline V gene, CDR1 is SGHAT and CDR2 is FQNNGV. The CDR3 is 17 residues long.